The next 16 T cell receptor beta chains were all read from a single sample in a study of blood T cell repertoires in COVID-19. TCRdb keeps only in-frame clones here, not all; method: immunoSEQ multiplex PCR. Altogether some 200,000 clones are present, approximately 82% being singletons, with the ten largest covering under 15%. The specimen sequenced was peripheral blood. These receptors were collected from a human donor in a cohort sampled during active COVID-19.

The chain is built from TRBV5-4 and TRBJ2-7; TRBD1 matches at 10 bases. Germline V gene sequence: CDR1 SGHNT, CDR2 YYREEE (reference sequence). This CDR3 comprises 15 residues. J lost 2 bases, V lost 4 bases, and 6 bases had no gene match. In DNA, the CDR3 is TGTGCCAGCAGCCCGCGACAGGGGGCAACCTACGAGCAGTACTTC. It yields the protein CASSPRQGATYEQYF.

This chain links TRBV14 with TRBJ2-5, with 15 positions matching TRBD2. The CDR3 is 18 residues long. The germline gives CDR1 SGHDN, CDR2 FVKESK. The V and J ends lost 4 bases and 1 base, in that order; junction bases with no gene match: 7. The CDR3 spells CASSPGTSGRRPQETQYF. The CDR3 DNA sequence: TGTGCCAGCAGCCCCGGGACTAGCGGGAGGAGGCCCCAAGAGACCCAGTACTTC.

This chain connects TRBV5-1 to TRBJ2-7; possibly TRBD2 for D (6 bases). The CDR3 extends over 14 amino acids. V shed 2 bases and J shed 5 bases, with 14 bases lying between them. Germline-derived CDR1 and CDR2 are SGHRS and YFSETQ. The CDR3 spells CASSLLARMDEQYF. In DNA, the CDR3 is TGCGCCAGCAGCTTACTAGCTCGTATGGACGAGCAGTACTTC.

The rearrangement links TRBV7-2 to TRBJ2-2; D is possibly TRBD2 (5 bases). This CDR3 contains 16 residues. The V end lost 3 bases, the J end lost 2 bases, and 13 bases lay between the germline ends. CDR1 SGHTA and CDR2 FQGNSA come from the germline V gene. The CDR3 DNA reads TGTGCCAGCAGCTTGTACAGCGGAAGTAACACCGGGGAGCTGTTTTTT. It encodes CASSLYSGSNTGELFF.

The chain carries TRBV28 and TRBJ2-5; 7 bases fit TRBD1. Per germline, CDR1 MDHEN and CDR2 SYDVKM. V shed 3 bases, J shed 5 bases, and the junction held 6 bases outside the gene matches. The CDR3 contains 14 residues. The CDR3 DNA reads TGTGCCAGCAGTTTGGGACAGTCAAGGGAGACCCAGTACTTC. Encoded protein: CASSLGQSRETQYF.

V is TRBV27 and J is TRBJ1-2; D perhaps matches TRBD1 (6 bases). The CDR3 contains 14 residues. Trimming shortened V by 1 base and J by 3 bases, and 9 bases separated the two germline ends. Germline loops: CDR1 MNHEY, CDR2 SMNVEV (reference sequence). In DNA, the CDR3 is TGTGCCAGCAGTTTATATCCAGGGGACTATGGCTACACCTTC. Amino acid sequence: CASSLYPGDYGYTF.

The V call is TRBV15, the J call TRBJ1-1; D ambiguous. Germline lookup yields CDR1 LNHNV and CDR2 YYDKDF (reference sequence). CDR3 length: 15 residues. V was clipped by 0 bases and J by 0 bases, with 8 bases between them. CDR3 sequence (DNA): TGTGCCACCAGCAGAGAGCCAGACATGAACACTGAAGCTTTCTTT. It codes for CATSREPDMNTEAFF.

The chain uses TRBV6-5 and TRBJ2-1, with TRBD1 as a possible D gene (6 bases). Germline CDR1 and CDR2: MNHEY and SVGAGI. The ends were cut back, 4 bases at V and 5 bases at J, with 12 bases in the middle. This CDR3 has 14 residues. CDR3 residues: CASSSLRGNNEQFF. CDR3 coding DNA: TGTGCCAGCAGTTCCCTTAGGGGGAACAATGAGCAGTTCTTC.

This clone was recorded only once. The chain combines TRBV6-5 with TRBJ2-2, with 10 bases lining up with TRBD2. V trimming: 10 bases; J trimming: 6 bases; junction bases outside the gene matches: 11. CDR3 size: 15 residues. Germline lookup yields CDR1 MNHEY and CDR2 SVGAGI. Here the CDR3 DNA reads TGTGCCACTCGGGAGACTAGCGGGCGGGCCGGGGAGCTGTTTTTT. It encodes CATRETSGRAGELFF.

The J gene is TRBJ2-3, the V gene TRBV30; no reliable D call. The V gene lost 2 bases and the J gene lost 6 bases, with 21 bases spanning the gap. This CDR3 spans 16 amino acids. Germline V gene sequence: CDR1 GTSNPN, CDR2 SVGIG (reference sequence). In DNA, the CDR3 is TGTGCCTGGAGTCCGAGAAGTCAACTACGGTCGGATACGCAGTATTTT. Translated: CAWSPRSQLRSDTQYF.

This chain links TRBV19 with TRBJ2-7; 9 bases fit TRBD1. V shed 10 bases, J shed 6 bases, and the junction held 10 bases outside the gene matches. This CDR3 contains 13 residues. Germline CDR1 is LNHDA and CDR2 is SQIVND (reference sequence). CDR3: CATQLRQGGEQYF. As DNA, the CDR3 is TGTGCCACCCAGTTAAGACAGGGGGGCGAGCAGTACTTC. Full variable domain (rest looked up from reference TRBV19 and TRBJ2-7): DGGITQSPKYLFRKEGQNVTLSCEQNLNHDAMYWYRQDPGQGLRLIYYSQIVNDFQKGDIAEGYSVSREKKESFPLTVTSAQKNPTAFYLCATQLRQGGEQYFGPGTRLTVT.

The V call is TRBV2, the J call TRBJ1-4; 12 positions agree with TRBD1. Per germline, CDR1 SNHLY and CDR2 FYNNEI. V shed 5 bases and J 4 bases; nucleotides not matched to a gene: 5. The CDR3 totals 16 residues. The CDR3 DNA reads TGTGCCAGCAGTCGGGACAGGGGGCTGGTTAATGAAAAACTGTTTTTT. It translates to CASSRDRGLVNEKLFF.

CDR3 nucleotides: TGTGCCAGCTCGCAGGTCAAGACAGGGGCCAATTCACCCCTCCACTTT. Translated, it gives CASSQVKTGANSPLHF. The V and J genes are TRBV18 and TRBJ1-6; 8 positions match TRBD1. Losses at the gene ends were 6 bases for V and 7 bases for J; bases not matched to a gene: 11. Germline V gene sequence: CDR1 KGHSH, CDR2 LQKENI. The CDR3 spans 16 residues. Looking up the rest from reference TRBV18 and TRBJ1-6 gives the full variable domain: NAGVMQNPRHLVRRRGQEARLRCSPMKGHSHVYWYRQLPEEGLKFMVYLQKENIIDESGMPKERFSAEFPKEGPSILRIQQVVRGDSAAYFCASSQVKTGANSPLHFGNGTRLTVT.

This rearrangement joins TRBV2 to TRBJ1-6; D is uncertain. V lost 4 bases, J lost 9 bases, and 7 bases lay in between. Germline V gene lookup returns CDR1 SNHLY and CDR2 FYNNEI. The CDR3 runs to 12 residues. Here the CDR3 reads CASSGALSPLHF. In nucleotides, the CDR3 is TGTGCCAGCAGTGGCGCTCTTTCACCCCTCCACTTT.

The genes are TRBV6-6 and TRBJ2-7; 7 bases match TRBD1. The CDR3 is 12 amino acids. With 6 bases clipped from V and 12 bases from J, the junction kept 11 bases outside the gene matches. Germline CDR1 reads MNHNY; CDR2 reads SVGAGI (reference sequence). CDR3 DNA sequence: TGTGCCAGCAGGTCGGGGACAGCGTCTACGTACTTC. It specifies CASRSGTASTYF.

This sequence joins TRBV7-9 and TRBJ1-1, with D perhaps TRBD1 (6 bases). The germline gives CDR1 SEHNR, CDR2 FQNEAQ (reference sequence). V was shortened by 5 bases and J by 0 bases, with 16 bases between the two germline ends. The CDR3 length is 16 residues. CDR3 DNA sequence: TGTGCCAGCAGCCACAAACAGGGAACCTTGAACACTGAAGCTTTCTTT. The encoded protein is CASSHKQGTLNTEAFF. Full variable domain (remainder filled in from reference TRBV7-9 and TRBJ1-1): DTGVSQNPRHKITKRGQNVTFRCDPISEHNRLYWYRQTLGQGPEFLTYFQNEAQLEKSRLLSDRFSAERPKGSFSTLEIQRTEQGDSAMYLCASSHKQGTLNTEAFFGQGTRLTVV.